One and the same sample provided the 24 T cell receptor beta chains below, sequenced in a study of control samples from healthy donors and cancer patients. Only in-frame clones appear in the TCRdb table, and some are missing; sequencing was by immunoSEQ multiplex PCR. In the table there are 150,000 to 180,000 clones, around 96% of which are singletons. Sequencing was performed on blood. The receptors derive from a man aged 35-49 years in good health.

The chain recombines TRBV27 with TRBJ1-2, with 9 bases identical to TRBD1. The CDR3 spans 14 residues. J lost 8 bases, V lost 5 bases, and 9 bases had no gene match. Per the germline V gene, CDR1 is MNHEY and CDR2 is SMNVEV (reference sequence). In nucleotides, the CDR3 is TGTGCCAGCAGTCCCGTACAGGGGGCGAGGGGCTACACCTTC. It encodes CASSPVQGARGYTF.

V gene TRBV4-1 combines with J gene TRBJ1-1, with D perhaps matching TRBD1 (5 bases). Germline CDR1 and CDR2: MGHRA and YSYEKL. V was trimmed by 1 base and J by 0 bases, leaving 15 bases between them. The CDR3 has 17 amino acids. CDR3 DNA sequence: TGCGCCAGCAGCCAAGGTCCAGCAGGGAACATGAACACTGAAGCTTTCTTT. Its protein product is CASSQGPAGNMNTEAFF.

This rearrangement joins TRBV27 to TRBJ2-7; no clear D gene. The ends were cut back, 2 bases at V and 3 bases at J, with 11 bases in the middle. Germline lookup yields CDR1 MNHEY and CDR2 SMNVEV (reference sequence). The CDR3 sequence is 14 residues long. The CDR3 nucleotides read TGTGCCAGCAGTTTACGGCCCGTGGGCTACGAGCAGTACTTC. Translated: CASSLRPVGYEQYF.

V gene TRBV19 combines with J gene TRBJ2-1; no definite D call. CDR1 and CDR2 (germline): LNHDA, SQIVND (reference sequence). This CDR3 is built from 14 residues. Trimming cost V 11 bases and J 4 bases, with 18 bases left between them. CDR3 protein: CASSSISAYNEQFF. The CDR3 DNA reads TGTGCCTCCAGTAGTATATCGGCGTACAATGAGCAGTTCTTC.

This chain joins TRBV19 and TRBJ2-2, with D perhaps TRBD1 or TRBD2 (5 bases each). Germline lookup yields CDR1 LNHDA and CDR2 SQIVND (reference sequence). The CDR3 spans 13 residues. Trimming left V 4 bases short and J 4 bases short, with 7 bases between. The CDR3 sequence is CASSTGTTGELFF. In DNA form, the CDR3 reads TGTGCCAGTAGTACAGGGACCACCGGGGAGCTGTTTTTT.

This clone was seen once. The rearrangement uses TRBV5-1 and TRBJ1-2, with 11 bases that match TRBD1. With 1 base clipped from V and 4 bases from J, the junction kept 9 bases outside the gene matches. Germline V lookup: CDR1 SGHRS, CDR2 YFSETQ. The CDR3 runs 17 residues. CDR3 nucleotide sequence: TGCGCCAGCAGCTTGTGGACAGGGGGCGAGAGTGGCTATGGCTACACCTTC. Residues: CASSLWTGGESGYGYTF.

This sequence joins TRBV19 and TRBJ2-2; D possibly corresponds to TRBD2 (5 bases). CDR1 LNHDA and CDR2 SQIVND come from the germline V gene (reference sequence). The V end was cut by 5 bases, the J end by 7 bases, with 8 bases between. The CDR3 is made up of 12 amino acids. CDR3: CASSARVGELFF. The CDR3 region has the DNA TGTGCCAGTAGTGCGAGGGTCGGGGAGCTGTTTTTT.

The chain has TRBV19 and TRBJ1-1; the D gene is possibly TRBD1 (6 bases). CDR1 LNHDA and CDR2 SQIVND come from the germline V gene (reference sequence). Trimming removed 8 bases at V and 3 bases at J, with 25 bases between. The CDR3 length is 17 residues. The CDR3: CASAPKIIQGPHTEAFF. For the CDR3, the DNA is TGTGCCAGTGCGCCTAAAATTATACAGGGTCCCCACACTGAAGCTTTCTTT.

The V call is TRBV27, the J call TRBJ2-3; TRBD1 might be the D (6 bases). The CDR3 sequence is 18 residues long. Per germline, CDR1 MNHEY and CDR2 SMNVEV (reference sequence). V was cut by 5 bases and J by 2 bases, with 23 bases left in between. The CDR3 is CASSPTGILGPITDTQYF. CDR3 DNA sequence: TGTGCCAGCAGTCCGACAGGAATATTAGGGCCCATCACAGATACGCAGTATTTT.

V and J are TRBV27 and TRBJ1-2; no firm D call. Germline lookup yields CDR1 MNHEY and CDR2 SMNVEV (reference sequence). Trimming removed 5 bases at V and 4 bases at J, with 17 bases between. The CDR3 is made up of 15 amino acids. CDR3: CASSPNTMGLYGYTF. The CDR3 DNA is TGTGCCAGCAGTCCTAATACGATGGGCCTCTATGGCTACACCTTC.

This sequence joins TRBV11-2 and TRBJ1-2; D is ambiguous. Germline CDR1 SGHAT, CDR2 FQNNGV. Between the trimmed V and J ends, which lost 1 base and 8 bases, there was a span of 14 bases. The CDR3 extends over 14 amino acids. CDR3 in amino acids: CASSLGVGPGGYTF. In DNA form, the CDR3 reads TGTGCCAGCAGCTTAGGGGTCGGTCCTGGGGGCTACACCTTC. Combining the CDR3 with reference TRBV11-2 and TRBJ1-2 gives the whole variable domain EAGVAQSPRYKIIEKRQSVAFWCNPISGHATLYWYQQILGQGPKLLIQFQNNGVVDDSQLPKDRFSAERLKGVDSTLKIQPAKLEDSAVYLCASSLGVGPGGYTFGSGTRLTVV.

This sequence joins TRBV11-2 and TRBJ1-2; 9 bases match TRBD1. The CDR3 runs to 14 residues. V lost 5 bases, J lost 6 bases, and 7 bases stayed unmatched. Germline assignment: CDR1 SGHAT and CDR2 FQNNGV. CDR3 sequence reads: CASSPWDRVDGYTF. The CDR3 nucleotides are TGTGCCAGCAGCCCCTGGGACAGGGTCGATGGCTACACCTTC.

J is TRBJ2-3 and V is TRBV27; TRBD1 matches 9 bases. The CDR3 runs 16 residues. Trimming cost V 5 bases and J 10 bases; bases outside gene matches: 16. Germline V gene sequence: CDR1 MNHEY, CDR2 SMNVEV (reference sequence). The CDR3 is CASSPARDRVVRSQYF. The CDR3 DNA sequence: TGTGCCAGCAGTCCCGCCCGGGACAGGGTTGTGAGGTCGCAGTATTTT.

This clone was recorded only once. Other nucleotide sequences in the sample specify the same CDR3. The genes are TRBV18 and TRBJ2-7; the D gene is possibly TRBD2 (6 bases). The CDR3 spans 12 residues. Germline lookup yields CDR1 KGHSH and CDR2 LQKENI. V gave up 5 bases and J gave up 3 bases, with 8 bases separating them. CDR3 bases: TGTGCCAGCTCAGCAGCGGGCTACGAGCAGTACTTC. Protein product: CASSAAGYEQYF.

J is TRBJ2-1 and V is TRBV20-1, with 11 bases aligning to TRBD2. V lost 3 bases and J lost 6; bases outside the gene matches: 10. The CDR3 covers 16 residues. Germline CDR1 reads DFQATT; CDR2 reads SNEGSKA (reference sequence). The CDR3 loop is CSASSGGAFRVNEQFF. The CDR3 DNA follows: TGCAGTGCTAGTAGCGGGGGGGCCTTTAGGGTCAATGAGCAGTTCTTC.

The chain joins TRBV5-1 to TRBJ2-3; no clear D gene. V lost 0 bases and J 4 bases, leaving 12 bases between the germline ends. Germline-derived CDR1 and CDR2 are SGHRS and YFSETQ. There are 15 residues in the CDR3. CDR3 sequence reads: CASSLELSRPDTQYF. The CDR3 DNA is TGCGCCAGCAGCTTGGAGTTATCCCGACCAGATACGCAGTATTTT.

The genes are TRBV27 and TRBJ2-3, with 13 bases aligning to TRBD2. Germline V gives CDR1 MNHEY, CDR2 SMNVEV (reference sequence). The CDR3 covers 17 residues. The V segment lost 2 bases and the J segment 3 bases; nucleotides outside the gene matches: 5. The CDR3 reads CASSLTTSGGATDTQYF. In DNA, the CDR3 is TGTGCCAGCAGTTTAACTACTAGCGGGGGGGCGACAGATACGCAGTATTTT.

The gene calls are TRBV5-6 and TRBJ1-1; 10 nucleotides match TRBD1. The CDR3 has 13 amino acids. The V gene end was trimmed by 5 bases and the J gene end by 4 bases; junction bases not matched to a gene: 2. In germline, CDR1 is SGHDT, CDR2 YYEEEE. In DNA form, the CDR3 reads TGTGCCAGCAGGTGGGACAGGGGCACTGAAGCTTTCTTT. It translates to CASRWDRGTEAFF.

The chain employs TRBV6-5 and TRBJ1-4; TRBD1 matches 7 bases. Germline CDR1 and CDR2: MNHEY and SVGAGI. V shed 0 bases, J shed 5 bases, and the junction held 6 bases outside the gene matches. The CDR3 consists of 16 residues. CDR3 amino acids: CASSYSWTGQNEKLFF. The CDR3 DNA is TGTGCCAGCAGTTACTCCTGGACAGGTCAGAATGAAAAACTGTTTTTT.

CDR3 coding DNA: TGTGCCAGCAGTTCGAGGAACACTGAAGCTTTCTTT. It codes for CASSSRNTEAFF. The genes are TRBV28 and TRBJ1-1; D not resolved. Germline CDR1 MDHEN, CDR2 SYDVKM. This CDR3 has 12 amino acids. The V end lost 4 bases, the J end lost 1 base, and 4 bases lay between the germline ends.

The chain carries TRBV29-1 and TRBJ2-2; unclear D gene. Germline V lookup: CDR1 SQVTM, CDR2 ANQGSEA. V dropped 5 bases and J dropped 2 bases, with 9 bases sitting between them. The CDR3 has 13 amino acids. Here the CDR3 reads CSVQTYNTGELFF. In DNA, the CDR3 is TGCAGCGTTCAAACGTATAACACCGGGGAGCTGTTTTTT.

V gene TRBV29-1 combines with J gene TRBJ1-1; D is undetermined. The germline CDR1 and CDR2 sequences are SQVTM and ANQGSEA. The CDR3 is 14 amino acids. V lost 5 bases and J 0 bases, leaving 13 bases between the germline ends. The chain's CDR3 is CSVISGTMNTEAFF. In nucleotides, the CDR3 is TGCAGCGTTATCTCAGGCACAATGAACACTGAAGCTTTCTTT. Combining the CDR3 with reference TRBV29-1 and TRBJ1-1 gives the whole variable domain SAVISQKPSRDICQRGTSLTIQCQVDSQVTMMFWYRQQPGQSLTLIATANQGSEATYESGFVIDKFPISRPNLTFSTLTVSNMSPEDSSIYLCSVISGTMNTEAFFGQGTRLTVV.

The chain is built from TRBV6-2 or TRBV6-3 and TRBJ2-7, with TRBD1 matching 7 bases. This CDR3 has 14 amino acids. V trimming: 2 bases; J trimming: 2 bases; junction bases outside the gene matches: 3. CDR1 MNHEY and CDR2 SVGEGT come from the germline V gene. The CDR3 bases are TGTGCCAGCAGTTACAGGGGGCCAACCTACGAGCAGTACTTC. Its protein is CASSYRGPTYEQYF.

This chain links TRBV30 with TRBJ1-1; possible D gene TRBD1, 5 bases. Trimming took 8 bases from V and 1 from J, leaving 14 bases between them. Germline CDR1 and CDR2: GTSNPN and SVGIG (reference sequence). The length of the CDR3 is 13 residues. CDR3 sequence: CARDGLSNTEAFF. CDR3 bases: TGTGCCCGGGACGGACTGTCGAACACTGAAGCTTTCTTT.